This record looks at one T cell receptor (beta chain) sequence and its context. These data belong to a study of blood T cell repertoires in COVID-19. Looking at the study overall: From T cells, B-cell-depleted T cells, or PBMCs came the material, which was cDNA or gDNA.

Enrolled through a virtual design, the participants were between 18 and 89 years of age and came from 24 US areas. Per the original data handling: It was from reference gene primer amplification that nucleated cell counts were estimated. The data were produced by immunoSEQ multiplex PCR, yet TCRdb's version contains in-frame clones alone and is incomplete. The V and J calls and clone size are taken from that table; D and trimming were inferred from the DNA. Of 200,000 or so clones in the sample, more than 70% were seen once. There are 13 residues in the CDR3. The germline gives CDR1 SGHRS, CDR2 YFSETQ. The trim removed 4 bases at V and 7 bases at J, leaving 5 bases unmatched.

This chain uses TRBV5-1 with TRBJ2-1; 7 bases agree with TRBD2. Material for sequencing was PBMCs or T cells enriched from blood (not recorded which). This TCR was sampled from a woman in her 40s with acute COVID-19. The CDR3 region has the DNA TGCGCCAGCAGCCGCGGGACTACAAATGAGCAGTTCTTC. Its protein product is CASSRGTTNEQFF.